The next 19 T cell receptor beta chains were all read from a single sample in a study of T cell responses to AZD1222 COVID-19 vaccine. Only in-frame clones appear in the TCRdb table, and some are missing; sequencing was by immunoSEQ multiplex PCR. The sample has 90,000 to 150,000 clones, 85% to 90% seen once. The source material was peripheral blood, sampled on day 0 of AZD1222 vaccination. Source of these receptors: an adult in good health.

The chain is built from TRBV27 and TRBJ1-5; 10 bases agree with TRBD1. CDR1 and CDR2 from the germline V gene are MNHEY and SMNVEV (reference sequence). The CDR3 totals 14 residues. The junction had 9 bases not matched to a gene; V was cut back by 7 bases and J by 9 bases. CDR3 amino acids: CASTLRQGARPQHF. In DNA, the CDR3 is TGTGCCAGCACCCTAAGACAGGGGGCAAGGCCCCAGCATTTT.

The chain has TRBV12-3 or TRBV12-4 and TRBJ2-1, with D perhaps matching TRBD2 (6 bases). This CDR3 is 13 amino acids long. V was cut by 11 bases and J by 7 bases, with 18 bases left in between. In DNA form, the CDR3 reads TGTGCCGTCCCCCGGGGCGGGATTAATGAGCAGTTCTTC. It codes for CAVPRGGINEQFF.

The rearrangement joins TRBV7-9 to TRBJ1-5, with no clear D. Trimming removed 3 bases from V and 3 bases from J, with 9 bases in between. The CDR3 loop spans 14 amino acids. The germline V gene encodes CDR1 SEHNR and CDR2 FQNEAQ (reference sequence). The chain's CDR3 is CASSLIGDNQPQHF. In nucleotides, the CDR3 is TGTGCCAGCAGCTTGATCGGGGACAATCAGCCCCAGCATTTT.

The chain recombines TRBV3-1 (or the pseudogene TRBV3-2) with TRBJ2-1; TRBD2 matches 12 bases. The CDR3 is made up of 15 amino acids. The ends lost 4 bases at V and 4 bases at J; junction bases unmatched: 2. CDR1 and CDR2 from the germline V gene are LGHDT and YNNKEL (reference sequence). The chain's CDR3 is CASSLGTSGYNEQFF. DNA for the CDR3: TGTGCCAGCAGCCTTGGGACTAGCGGGTACAATGAGCAGTTCTTC.

The gene calls are TRBV7-9 and TRBJ2-7, with 13 bases fitting TRBD2. CDR1 is SEHNR and CDR2 is FQNEAQ in the germline V gene (reference sequence). This CDR3 has 16 amino acids. J lost 6 bases, V lost 3 bases, and 8 bases had no gene match. CDR3 sequence reads: CASSFQPGLAGREQYF. The CDR3 DNA reads TGTGCCAGCAGCTTCCAACCGGGACTAGCGGGACGCGAGCAGTACTTC. Drawing the rest from reference TRBV7-9 and TRBJ2-7, the complete variable domain is DTGVSQNPRHKITKRGQNVTFRCDPISEHNRLYWYRQTLGQGPEFLTYFQNEAQLEKSRLLSDRFSAERPKGSFSTLEIQRTEQGDSAMYLCASSFQPGLAGREQYFGPGTRLTVT.

V usage is TRBV7-8 and J usage is TRBJ2-7; tentative D call: TRBD1 (5 bases). CDR3 size: 14 residues. Germline CDR1 is SGHVS and CDR2 is FQNEAQ. Trimming left V 7 bases short and J 4 bases short, with 17 bases between. CDR3 sequence: CASNLGQEYYEQYF. The CDR3 bases are TGTGCCAGCAACCTGGGGCAGGAATATTACGAGCAGTACTTC.

This clone was counted a single time. J is TRBJ2-1 and V is TRBV2; D perhaps matches TRBD2 (6 bases). Between the trimmed V and J ends, which lost 6 bases and 9 bases, there was a span of 15 bases. The CDR3 covers 13 residues. Germline V gene lookup returns CDR1 SNHLY and CDR2 FYNNEI. CDR3 sequence: CASRATSDGEQFF. CDR3 nucleotides: TGTGCCAGCAGGGCGACTAGTGACGGTGAGCAGTTCTTC.

The chain has TRBV18 and TRBJ1-5; 8 bases fit TRBD1. This CDR3 is built from 16 residues. The germline gives CDR1 KGHSH, CDR2 LQKENI. V lost 5 bases and J lost 0; bases outside the gene matches: 6. CDR3: CASSSRDRNSNQPQHF. The CDR3, as DNA: TGTGCCAGCTCATCCAGGGACAGGAATAGCAATCAGCCCCAGCATTTT.

The chain employs TRBV28 and TRBJ2-7, with 7 bases that match TRBD1. Germline trimming cut 2 bases from V and 2 bases from J; bases unmatched to any gene: 6. The length of the CDR3 is 15 residues. Germline V gene lookup returns CDR1 MDHEN and CDR2 SYDVKM. DNA for the CDR3: TGTGCCAGCAGTTTAGTGGACAGGTTCGCCTACGAGCAGTACTTC. This gives the protein CASSLVDRFAYEQYF.

To note about this clone: Other DNA sequences in this sample translate to the same CDR3. The J gene is TRBJ2-7, the V gene TRBV6-2 or TRBV6-3, with unresolved D. Trimming removed 2 bases at V and 2 bases at J, with 1 base between. Germline V gives CDR1 MNHEY, CDR2 SVGEGT. The CDR3 length is 11 residues. This chain's CDR3 is CASSYAYEQYF. CDR3 DNA sequence: TGTGCCAGCAGTTACGCCTACGAGCAGTACTTC.

The chain recombines TRBV27 with TRBJ1-6; D call uncertain. The CDR3 runs to 14 residues. CDR1 is MNHEY and CDR2 is SMNVEV in the germline V gene (reference sequence). Trimming removed 5 bases at V and 6 bases at J, with 11 bases between. In DNA, the CDR3 is TGTGCCAGCAGTCAAGCCAGGCTTAATTCACCCCTCCACTTT. Translation gives CASSQARLNSPLHF.

This rearrangement joins TRBV4-2 to TRBJ2-2; the D is unclear. Trimming pared 1 base from V and 4 bases from J, leaving 10 bases between. The germline CDR1 and CDR2 sequences are LGHNA and YNFKEQ. This CDR3 is built from 15 residues. CDR3 nucleotide sequence: TGTGCCAGCAGCCAAGGACTTCAGCCCACCGGGGAGCTGTTTTTT. Translation gives CASSQGLQPTGELFF.

V usage is TRBV7-8 and J usage is TRBJ2-3, with D possibly being TRBD2 (5 bases). Trimming shortened V by 10 bases and J by 1 base, and 15 bases separated the two germline ends. The CDR3 runs 14 residues. From germline, CDR1 is SGHVS and CDR2 FQNEAQ. The CDR3 protein is CATGGGARTDTQYF. CDR3 nucleotides: TGTGCCACCGGAGGCGGCGCCCGCACAGATACGCAGTATTTT.

This sequence joins TRBV24-1 and TRBJ2-1; 11 positions agree with TRBD2. Germline-derived CDR1 and CDR2 are KGHDR and SFDVKD. J lost 4 bases, V lost 7 bases, and 5 bases had no gene match. The CDR3 is 15 residues long. The CDR3 sequence: CATRGTSGLYNEQFF. CDR3 sequence (DNA): TGTGCCACCAGGGGGACTAGCGGACTATACAATGAGCAGTTCTTC.

Regarding this clone: At one boundary the junction diverges from the germline segment, which might be a read error. J is TRBJ2-7 and V is TRBV6-5; 14 bases align to TRBD2. The CDR3 runs to 12 residues. Germline V lookup: CDR1 MNHEY, CDR2 SVGAGI. The CDR3 DNA is TGTGCCAGCACGGGACTAGCGGGAGTGCTGAACTTC. This sequence encodes CASTGLAGVLNF.

The chain is built from TRBV29-1 and TRBJ1-1, with D possibly TRBD1 on 5 matching bases. Trimming stripped 7 bases from V and 6 bases from J, with 15 bases between. This CDR3 has 12 residues. The germline V gene has CDR1 SQVTM and CDR2 ANQGSEA. The CDR3 region is CSAQAGIAEAFF. The CDR3 DNA is TGCAGCGCTCAGGCAGGGATCGCTGAAGCTTTCTTT.

Of note for this clone: The junction shows a germline mismatch at one end, possibly a read error. V gene TRBV7-8 combines with J gene TRBJ2-1; D not resolved. Germline V gene data show CDR1 as SGHVS and CDR2 as FQNEAQ. CDR3 size: 15 residues. The DNA for the CDR3 is TGTGTCAGCAGCCTCCCACGACTTGGAGACAATGAGCAGTTCTTC. Protein sequence: CVSSLPRLGDNEQFF.

This rearrangement joins TRBV28 to TRBJ1-5; D remains ambiguous. The germline V gene has CDR1 MDHEN and CDR2 SYDVKM. CDR3 size: 13 residues. Trimming pared 2 bases from V and 2 bases from J, leaving 4 bases between. The CDR3 coding sequence is TGTGCCAGCAGTTTACCAGGCAATCAGCCCCAGCATTTT. Amino acids: CASSLPGNQPQHF. Based on the CDR3 plus reference TRBV28 and TRBJ1-5, the full variable domain is DVKVTQSSRYLVKRTGEKVFLECVQDMDHENMFWYRQDPGLGLRLIYFSYDVKMKEKGDIPEGYSVSREKKERFSLILESASTNQTSMYLCASSLPGNQPQHFGDGTRLSIL.

The chain uses TRBV24-1 and TRBJ2-7, with D perhaps matching TRBD1 (5 bases). The V end was cut by 12 bases, the J end by 1 base, with 15 bases between. CDR3 length: 13 residues. Germline V gene data show CDR1 as KGHDR and CDR2 as SFDVKD. The CDR3 nucleotides are TGTGCCCCGACCCTAAAGGGGTCCTACGAGCAGTACTTC. Its protein product is CAPTLKGSYEQYF.